This TCR beta chain was sequenced in a study of blood T cells in healthy people across ages. Study-level findings and limits: The study found TCR beta diversity correlated strongly with naive T cell percentage.

It was with a sample-barcoded 5' primer and a J-beta primer mix that a second PCR of about 6 to 12 cycles was run. MiXCR was run by TCRdb on the 5' RACE reads, yielding one entry per CDR3 protein. The data show approximately 900,000 distinct CDR3 sequences, 48% seen once. Notes on this clonotype: Its antigen is unidentified.

This CDR3 comprises 14 residues. CDR1 and CDR2 from the germline V gene are MNHEY and SMNVEV (reference sequence). Trimming removed 2 bases at V and 3 bases at J, with 8 bases between. The TCR comes from a man aged 25 to 40 in good health. The chain recombines TRBV27 with TRBJ2-1; D is uncertain. Sample: blood. The CDR3 bases are TGTGCCAGCAGTTTAAACGCACTCTACAATGAGCAGTTCTTC. Amino acid sequence: CASSLNALYNEQFF.